This record concerns one TCR beta chain sequence. The sample originates from a study of cytomegalovirus exposure and HLA in healthy donors. Amplification used 60 Vbeta primers and 13 Jbeta primers. As processed by the authors: Later reanalysis found around 80 million unique TCR beta chains, around 10 million of them shared. TCRdb's table, derived via immunoSEQ multiplex PCR, lists solely in-frame clones and lacks some. For V, J and clone size, that table is used; D and trimming come from the DNA. The table includes over 150,000 clones, around 73% detected once. CDR3 length equals 14 residues. With V trimmed by 11 bases and J by 0 bases, 8 bases remained unmatched. CDR1 and CDR2 from the germline V gene are MNHNY and SVGAGI (reference sequence). The donors gave bone marrow, and they were healthy.

The clonotype comes from a woman aged 25 to 39 in good health and CMV-seronegative. The chain combines TRBV6-6 with TRBJ2-7, with 9 bases lining up with TRBD2. Sequenced input: PBMCs. This CDR3 reads CAAGGLQSSYEQYF. The CDR3 DNA is TGTGCCGCGGGGGGGCTTCAGAGCTCCTACGAGCAGTACTTC.